A selection of T cell receptor beta chains follows, all from one sample in a study of OX40 agonist ivuxolimab in advanced cancers. The table came from immunoSEQ multiplex PCR; TCRdb's copy has only in-frame clones and leaves some out. This repertoire shows around 90,000 clones, about 90% found once; its top ten account for about 4.6%. The source was CD4+ or CD8+ T cells sorted from blood, collected in a trial of the OX40 agonist ivuxolimab. These TCRs come from an adult with an advanced solid tumor such as melanoma, head and neck, liver or kidney cancer. CDR3s include the opening cysteine and the closing phenylalanine or tryptophan. The D gene is left open where the match is weak. Some rows have no size entry. The others give once, few or many, or a class for an expanded clone.

>TRBJ1-2|.|once|TRBV18
TGTGCCAGCTCACACGGGGATGGCTACACCTTC
CASSHGDGYTF
>TRBJ2-2|TRBD2|.|TRBV11-2
TGTGCCAGCAGCTTCGCTAGCGGGAGCTCCGGGGAGCTGTTTTTT
CASSFASGSSGELFF
>TRBJ2-1|TRBD2|once|TRBV7-3
TGTGCCAGCAGCTGCCCTGGACTAGCTGAAATTAACAATGAGCAGTTCTTC
CASSCPGLAEINNEQFF
>TRBJ2-1|.|.|TRBV2
TGTGCCAGCAATCAAGGACAGTACAATGAGCAGTTCTTC
CASNQGQYNEQFF
>TRBJ2-1|TRBD2|.|TRBV7-2
TGTGCCAGCAGCCGGGCGGGAGGGCCATATGAGCAGTTCTTC
CASSRAGGPYEQFF
>TRBJ2-2|TRBD2|.|TRBV7-8
TGTGCCAGCAGCTTAGGACTAGCGGGAGGATTGGTCGGGGAGCTGTTTTTT
CASSLGLAGGLVGELFF
>TRBJ1-5|.|.|TRBV6-1
TGTGCCAGCAGACCCCCAGATAGCAATCAGCCCCAGCATTTT
CASRPPDSNQPQHF
>TRBJ2-7|TRBD2|.|TRBV5-1
TGCGCCAGCAGCCCTAGCGGGAGAAGGGGCTACGAGCAGTACTTC
CASSPSGRRGYEQYF
>TRBJ2-7|TRBD2|.|TRBV15
TGTGCCACCAGCAGGGAACGGGGGGGCTACGAGCAGTACTTC
CATSRERGGYEQYF
>TRBJ2-2|.|.|TRBV5-1
TGCGCCAGCAAAGCAACAGGAGCGAACACCGGGGAGCTGTTTTTT
CASKATGANTGELFF
>TRBJ1-1|.|.|TRBV28
TGTGCCAGCAGTTCAGGGGTTTTCACTGAAGCTTTCTTT
CASSSGVFTEAFF
>TRBJ1-2|TRBD1|.|TRBV7-6
TGTGCCAGCAGCTCCGGACAGGGCCGCTATGGCTACACCTTC
CASSSGQGRYGYTF
>TRBJ1-5|.|.|TRBV7-9
TGTGCCAGCAGCTTAGAGTGGGTGAATCAGCCCCAGCATTTT
CASSLEWVNQPQHF
>TRBJ2-5|.|once|TRBV10-1
TGCGCCAGCAGTGATTTTGATCTAGCGTCCGTCGGGACCCAGTACTTC
CASSDFDLASVGTQYF
>TRBJ2-2|TRBD2|.|TRBV29-1
TGCAGCGTTGAGGGAGGGACTAGCGAAACCGGGGAGCTGTTTTTT
CSVEGGTSETGELFF
>TRBJ2-7|TRBD2|.|TRBV10-2
TGCGCCAGCCAGACTAGCGGGAGGGCCTCGGAAAGCTACGAGCAGTACTTC
CASQTSGRASESYEQYF
>TRBJ2-5|.|.|TRBV19
TGTGCCAGTAGTATAGGAGGGACCGGAGAGACCCAGTACTTC
CASSIGGTGETQYF
>TRBJ1-2|.|.|TRBV28
TGTGCCAGCAGTTTAGTCGGACTGGTTAATAACTATGGCTACACCTTC
CASSLVGLVNNYGYTF
>TRBJ1-2|.|.|TRBV19
TGTGCCAGTAGTACTACCTCCTATTCCCGGGCCAGGGGCTACACCTTC
CASSTTSYSRARGYTF
>TRBJ1-5|.|.|TRBV19
TGTGCCAGTACGATCTATAGCAATCAGCCCCAGCATTTT
CASTIYSNQPQHF
>TRBJ2-2|.|.|TRBV19
TGTGCCAGTAGTATTACGGCAGCGAGCACCGGGGAGCTGTTTTTT
CASSITAASTGELFF
>TRBJ1-1|TRBD1|.|TRBV5-6
TGTGCCAGCAGCTGGACCTTACAGGGGTACACTGAAGCTTTCTTT
CASSWTLQGYTEAFF